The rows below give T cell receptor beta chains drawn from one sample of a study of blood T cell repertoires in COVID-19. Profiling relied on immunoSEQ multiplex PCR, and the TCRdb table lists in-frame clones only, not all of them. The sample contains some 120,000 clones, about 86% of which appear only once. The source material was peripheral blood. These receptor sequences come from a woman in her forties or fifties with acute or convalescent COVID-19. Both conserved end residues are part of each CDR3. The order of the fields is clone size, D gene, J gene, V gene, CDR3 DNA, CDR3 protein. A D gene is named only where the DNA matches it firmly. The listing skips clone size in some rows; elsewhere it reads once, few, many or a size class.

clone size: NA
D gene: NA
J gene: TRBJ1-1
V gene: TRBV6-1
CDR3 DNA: TGTGCCAGCAGTGACGGGGAACCGAACACTGAAGCTTTCTTT
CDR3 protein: CASSDGEPNTEAFF

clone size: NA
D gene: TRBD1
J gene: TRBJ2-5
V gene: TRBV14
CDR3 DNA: TGTGCCAGCAGCTACTCAGGGGGACGGGAGACCCAGTACTTC
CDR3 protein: CASSYSGGRETQYF

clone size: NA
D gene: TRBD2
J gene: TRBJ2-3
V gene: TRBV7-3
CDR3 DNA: TGTGCCAGCAGCTCTCGCGGGGGTCCCCCAGATACGCAGTATTTT
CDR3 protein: CASSSRGGPPDTQYF

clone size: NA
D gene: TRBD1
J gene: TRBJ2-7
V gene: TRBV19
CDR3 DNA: TGTGCCAGTAGCTTGACAGGGGTCTCCTACGAGCAGTACTTC
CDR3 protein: CASSLTGVSYEQYF

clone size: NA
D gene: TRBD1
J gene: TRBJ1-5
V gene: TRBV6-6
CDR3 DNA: TGTGCCAGCAGTTACCCCCGGGACAGGAATCATCAGCCCCAGCATTTT
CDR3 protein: CASSYPRDRNHQPQHF

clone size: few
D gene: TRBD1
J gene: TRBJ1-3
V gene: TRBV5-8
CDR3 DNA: TGTGCCAGCAGAAGACAGGGTGCTGGAAACACCATATATTTT
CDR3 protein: CASRRQGAGNTIYF

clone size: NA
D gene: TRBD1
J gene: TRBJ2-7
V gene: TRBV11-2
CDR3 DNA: TGTGCCAGCAGCTCGACAGGGGTCTACGAGCAGTACTTC
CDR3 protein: CASSSTGVYEQYF

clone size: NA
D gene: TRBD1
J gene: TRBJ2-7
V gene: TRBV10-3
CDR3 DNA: TGTGCCACCCGTTTGACAGGGGGCAATTACGAGCAGTACTTC
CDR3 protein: CATRLTGGNYEQYF

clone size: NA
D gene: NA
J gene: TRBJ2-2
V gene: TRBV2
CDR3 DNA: TGTGCCAGCAGATTGTTAGCGTCGAACACCGGGGAGCTGTTTTTT
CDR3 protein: CASRLLASNTGELFF

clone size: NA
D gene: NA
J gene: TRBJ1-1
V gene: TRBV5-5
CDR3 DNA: TGTGCCAGCAGCTTCAGTAGCGGCAGGGTTTTGAACACTGAAGCTTTCTTT
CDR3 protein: CASSFSSGRVLNTEAFF

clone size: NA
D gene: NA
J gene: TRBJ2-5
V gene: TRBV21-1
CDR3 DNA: TGTGCCAGCAGCAAGGGGTTGGGGGAGGTAGAGACCCAGTACTTC
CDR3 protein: CASSKGLGEVETQYF

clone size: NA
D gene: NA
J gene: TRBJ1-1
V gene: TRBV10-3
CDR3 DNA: TGTGCCATCAGTGGCCTCCAGGGCCTGAACACTGAAGCTTTCTTT
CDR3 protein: CAISGLQGLNTEAFF

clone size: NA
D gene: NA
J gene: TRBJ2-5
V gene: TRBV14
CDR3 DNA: TGTGCCAGCAGCCAAGTCGGGTTGGAGACCCAGTACTTC
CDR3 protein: CASSQVGLETQYF

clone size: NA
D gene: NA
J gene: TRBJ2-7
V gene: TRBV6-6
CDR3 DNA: TGTGCCAGCAGTTACTATGGGCAGGATGCCTACGAGCAGTACTTC
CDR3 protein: CASSYYGQDAYEQYF

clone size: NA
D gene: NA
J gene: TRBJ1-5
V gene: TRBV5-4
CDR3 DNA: TGTGCCAGCAGCTTGGACAGGAACGAAGTTCAGCCCCAGCATTTT
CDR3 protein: CASSLDRNEVQPQHF

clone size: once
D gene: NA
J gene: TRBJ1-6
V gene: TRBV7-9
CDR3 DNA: TGTGCCAGCAGCGAAAATCAGGGGATCGTTTCACCCCTCCACTTT
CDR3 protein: CASSENQGIVSPLHF

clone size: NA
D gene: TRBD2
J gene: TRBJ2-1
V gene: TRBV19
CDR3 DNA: TGTGCCAGTAGTATAGAGCGGGGGGGCTCCTACAATGAGCAGTTCTTC
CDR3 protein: CASSIERGGSYNEQFF

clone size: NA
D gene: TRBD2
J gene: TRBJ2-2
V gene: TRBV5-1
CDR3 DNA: TGCGCCAGCAGCTTGATAACTAGCGGGGCCGGGGAGCTGTTTTTT
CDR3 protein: CASSLITSGAGELFF

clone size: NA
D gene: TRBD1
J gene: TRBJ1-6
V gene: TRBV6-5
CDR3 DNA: TGTGCCAGCAGTTTGGGGGACAGGGTGCATTCACCCCTCCACTTT
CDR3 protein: CASSLGDRVHSPLHF

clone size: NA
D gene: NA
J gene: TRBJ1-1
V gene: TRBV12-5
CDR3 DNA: TGTGCTAGTGGTTCGGGAGGCGGATACACTGAAGCTTTCTTT
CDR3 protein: CASGSGGGYTEAFF

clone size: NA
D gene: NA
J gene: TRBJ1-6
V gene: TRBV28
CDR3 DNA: TGTGCCAGCAGCCCCACCACAGGGTTCAGGCCCCTCCACTTT
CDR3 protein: CASSPTTGFRPLHF

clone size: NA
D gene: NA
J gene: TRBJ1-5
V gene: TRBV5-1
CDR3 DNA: TGCGCCAGCAGCCAGGGGCCGGGGGGAGAGAATCAGCCCCAGCATTTT
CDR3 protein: CASSQGPGGENQPQHF

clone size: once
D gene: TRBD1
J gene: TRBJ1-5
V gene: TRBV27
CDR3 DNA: TGTGCCAGCAGTTTAACCTGGGACAGGGCACGTCAGCCCCAGCATTTT
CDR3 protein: CASSLTWDRARQPQHF

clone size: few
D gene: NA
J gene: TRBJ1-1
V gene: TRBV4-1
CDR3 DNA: TGCGCCAGCAGCCCGTACAAGAACACTGAAGCTTTCTTT
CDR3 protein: CASSPYKNTEAFF

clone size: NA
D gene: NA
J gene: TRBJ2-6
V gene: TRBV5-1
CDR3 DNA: TGCGCCAGCAGCCCTACAGTCTCTGGGGCCAACGTCCTGACTTTC
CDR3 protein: CASSPTVSGANVLTF

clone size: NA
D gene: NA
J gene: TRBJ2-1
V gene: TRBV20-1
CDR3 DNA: TGCAGTGCTAGTCAGGGTGGTTCCTACAATGAGCAGTTCTTC
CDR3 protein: CSASQGGSYNEQFF

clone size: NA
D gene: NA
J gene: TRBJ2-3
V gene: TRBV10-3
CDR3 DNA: TGTGCCATCAGTGATGTAGCGATCACAGATACGCAGTATTTT
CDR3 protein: CAISDVAITDTQYF

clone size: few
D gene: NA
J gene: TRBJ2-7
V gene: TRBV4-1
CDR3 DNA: TGCGCCAGCAGCCAAGTCCTGGGGGCTTCCTACGAGCAGTACTTC
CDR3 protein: CASSQVLGASYEQYF

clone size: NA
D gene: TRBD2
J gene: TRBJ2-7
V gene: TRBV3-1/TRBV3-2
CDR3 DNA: TGTGCCAGCAGCCGCGGGGGGTCCTACGAGCAGTACTTC
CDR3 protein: CASSRGGSYEQYF

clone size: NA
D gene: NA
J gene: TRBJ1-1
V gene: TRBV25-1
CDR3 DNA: TGTGCCAGCAGCCGGTCCGGGAACACTGAAGCTTTCTTT
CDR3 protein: CASSRSGNTEAFF

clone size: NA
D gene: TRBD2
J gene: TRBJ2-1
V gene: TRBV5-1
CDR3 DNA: TGCGCCAGCAGCTGGACCACTAGCGGCGGGGCCGGAGGTGAGCAGTTCTTC
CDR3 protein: CASSWTTSGGAGGEQFF

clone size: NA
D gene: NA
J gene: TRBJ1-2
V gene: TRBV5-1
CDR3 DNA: TGCGCCAGCAGCTTGGCCACCGGGACTGGTTATGGCTACACCTTC
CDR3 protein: CASSLATGTGYGYTF

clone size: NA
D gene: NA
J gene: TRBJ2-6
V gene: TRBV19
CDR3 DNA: TGTGCCAGTAGTCCGCCCGCGGGCTCTGGGGCCAACGTCCTGACTTTC
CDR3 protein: CASSPPAGSGANVLTF

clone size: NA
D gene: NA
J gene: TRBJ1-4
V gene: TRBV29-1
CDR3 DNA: TGCAGCGTTGAAGAGGAGGGAAAATATGAAAAACTGTTTTTT
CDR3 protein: CSVEEEGKYEKLFF

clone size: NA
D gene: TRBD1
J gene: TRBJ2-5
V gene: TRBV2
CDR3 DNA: TGTGCCAGCAGTAGGGGACAGGGAGAGACCCAGTACTTC
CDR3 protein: CASSRGQGETQYF

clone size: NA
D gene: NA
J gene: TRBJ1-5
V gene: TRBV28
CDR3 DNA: TGTGCCAGCAGATTAGGGGCTTTACTGGACCGCAATCAGCCCCAGCATTTT
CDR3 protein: CASRLGALLDRNQPQHF

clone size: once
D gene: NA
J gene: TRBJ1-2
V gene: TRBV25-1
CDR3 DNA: TGTGCCAGCAGTGAAGACCGGGTGGGTCTACTATTTGATGGCTACACCTTC
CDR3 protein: CASSEDRVGLLFDGYTF

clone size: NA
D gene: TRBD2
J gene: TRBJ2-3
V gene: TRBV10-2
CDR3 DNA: TGCGCCAGCAGTGAAGGGCGGGGGGCTAGCACAGATACGCAGTATTTT
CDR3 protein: CASSEGRGASTDTQYF

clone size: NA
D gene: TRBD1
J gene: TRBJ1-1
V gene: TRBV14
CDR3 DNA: TGTGCCAGCAGCCTGGGACAGTTTGCAGCTTTCTTT
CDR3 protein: CASSLGQFAAFF

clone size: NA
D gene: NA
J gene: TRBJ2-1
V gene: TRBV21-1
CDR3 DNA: TGTGCCAGCAGCACCATAAAGCAAAATCGGGGGGCCAACCTTCCCTACAATGAGCAGTTCTTC
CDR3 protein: CASSTIKQNRGANLPYNEQFF

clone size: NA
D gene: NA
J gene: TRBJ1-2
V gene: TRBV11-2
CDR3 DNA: TGTGCCAGCAGCTCACTTCGGTATAACTATGGCTACACCTTC
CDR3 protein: CASSSLRYNYGYTF

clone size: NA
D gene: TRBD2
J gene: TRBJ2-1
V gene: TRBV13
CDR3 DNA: TGTGCCAGCAGCTCATCTAAATGGGCGGGGGTCTCCTCCTACAATGAGCAGTTCTTC
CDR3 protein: CASSSSKWAGVSSYNEQFF

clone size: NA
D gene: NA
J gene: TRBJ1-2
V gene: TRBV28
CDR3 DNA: TGTGCCAGCACCCCAGAGGACAGATACTATGGCTACACCTTC
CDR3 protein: CASTPEDRYYGYTF

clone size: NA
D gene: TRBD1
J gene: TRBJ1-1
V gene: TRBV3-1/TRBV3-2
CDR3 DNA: TGTGCCAGCAGCATCGACAGGGGCACTGAAGCTTTCTTT
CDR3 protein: CASSIDRGTEAFF

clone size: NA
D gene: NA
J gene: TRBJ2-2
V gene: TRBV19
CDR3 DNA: TGTGCCACCCCGGACAGTTCGAACACCGGGGAGCTGTTTTTT
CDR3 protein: CATPDSSNTGELFF

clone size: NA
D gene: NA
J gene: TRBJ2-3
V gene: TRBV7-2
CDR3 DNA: TGTGCCAGCAGCTTAGTCAGGTTCACAGATACGCAGTATTTT
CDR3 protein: CASSLVRFTDTQYF

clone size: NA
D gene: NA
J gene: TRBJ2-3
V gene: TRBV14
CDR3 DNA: TGTGCCAGCAGCCCGGGACTCTACACAGATACGCAGTATTTT
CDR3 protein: CASSPGLYTDTQYF

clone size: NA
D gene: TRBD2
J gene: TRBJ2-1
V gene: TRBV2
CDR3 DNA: TGTGCCAGCAAGACTAGCGGGTACAATGAGCAGTTCTTC
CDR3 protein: CASKTSGYNEQFF

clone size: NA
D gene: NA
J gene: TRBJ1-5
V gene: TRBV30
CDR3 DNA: TGTGCCTGGAGTGGACAGAAAGATCAGCCCCAGCATTTT
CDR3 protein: CAWSGQKDQPQHF

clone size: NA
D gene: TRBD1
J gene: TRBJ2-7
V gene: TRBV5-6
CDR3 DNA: TGTGCCAGCAGCTGGGCGGGACAGGGGCTCTACGAGCAGTACTTC
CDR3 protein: CASSWAGQGLYEQYF

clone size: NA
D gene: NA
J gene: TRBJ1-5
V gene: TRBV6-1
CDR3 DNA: TGTGCCAGCAGTGAAGTAGGAGGGGACCAGCCCCAGCATTTT
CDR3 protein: CASSEVGGDQPQHF

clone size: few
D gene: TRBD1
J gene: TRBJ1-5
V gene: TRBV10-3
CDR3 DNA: TGTGCCACAAACACAGGGGACGGGAATCAGCCCCAGCATTTT
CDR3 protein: CATNTGDGNQPQHF

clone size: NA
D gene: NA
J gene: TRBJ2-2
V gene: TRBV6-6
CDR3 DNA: TGTGCCAGCATGAGTCACTTCACCGGGGAGCTGTTTTTT
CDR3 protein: CASMSHFTGELFF

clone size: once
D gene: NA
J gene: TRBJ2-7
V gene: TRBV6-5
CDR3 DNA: TGTGCCTCGGCAGGGCTCAACGAGCAGTACTTC
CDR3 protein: CASAGLNEQYF

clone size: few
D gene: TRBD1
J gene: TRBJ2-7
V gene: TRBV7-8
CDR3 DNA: TGTGCCAGCAGCCGGACAGGGGGCTTCATGTACGAGCAGTACTTC
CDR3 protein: CASSRTGGFMYEQYF

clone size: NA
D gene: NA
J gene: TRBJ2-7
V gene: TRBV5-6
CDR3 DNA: TGTGCCAGCAGCGAACGATCAAATAGCGAGCAGTACTTC
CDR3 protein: CASSERSNSEQYF

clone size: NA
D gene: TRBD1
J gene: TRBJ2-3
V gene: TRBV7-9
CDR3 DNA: TGTGCCAGCAGCCTGCGGACAGGGGGAAGGACAGATACGCAGTATTTT
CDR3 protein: CASSLRTGGRTDTQYF